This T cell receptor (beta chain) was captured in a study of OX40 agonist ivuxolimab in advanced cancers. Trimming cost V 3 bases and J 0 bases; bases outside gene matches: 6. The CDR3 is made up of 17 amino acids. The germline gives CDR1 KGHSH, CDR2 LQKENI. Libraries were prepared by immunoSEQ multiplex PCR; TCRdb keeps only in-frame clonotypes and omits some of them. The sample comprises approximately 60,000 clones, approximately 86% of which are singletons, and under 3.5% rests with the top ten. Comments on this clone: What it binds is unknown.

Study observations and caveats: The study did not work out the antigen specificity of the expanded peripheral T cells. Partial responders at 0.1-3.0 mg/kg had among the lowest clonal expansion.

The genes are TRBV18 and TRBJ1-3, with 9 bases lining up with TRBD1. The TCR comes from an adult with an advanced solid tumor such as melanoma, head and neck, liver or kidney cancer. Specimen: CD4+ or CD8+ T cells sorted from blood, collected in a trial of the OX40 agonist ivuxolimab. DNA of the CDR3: TGTGCCAGCTCACCCATGACAGGGGGGAACTCTGGAAACACCATATATTTT. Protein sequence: CASSPMTGGNSGNTIYF.